This T cell receptor beta chain was sequenced during a study of shared clonotypes between healthy human individuals (dated by TCRdb to the early 2020s). A note on the overall study: The cohort included three men and a couple of women between 18 and 49 years of age. Per donor, leukapheresis produced somewhere between about 0.8 and 9.5 billion PBMCs. To increase sequencing depth and limit assay-specific biases, TCR repertoire library preparation and sequencing were carried out by different laboratories using diverse techniques. Blood TCR repertoires of 5 or 6 healthy adults were deeply sequenced to estimate repertoire size and the extent of clonotype sharing between individuals. Per donor, three plates each were used for CD4 naive and CD4 memory, two for CD8 naive, and one for CD8 memory.

From a lookup of the germline V gene, CDR1 and CDR2 are SQVTM and ANQGSEA. From V the trimming removes 8 bases and from J it removes 6 bases, while the gene matches leave 11 bases of the junction unaccounted for. The CDR3 runs 14 amino acids, cysteine and phenylalanine included. Here the CDR3 DNA is all that survives: 42 bases in frame from base 1. Using the deep immunoSEQ assay, TCR CDR3 regions were amplified from genomic DNA by multiplex PCR. Extracted genomic DNA from each cell subset was spread evenly across all wells of several immunoSEQ 96-well plates, with each plate serving as a replicate. For sorted subsets, approximately 210 ng genomic DNA, equal to some 30,000 T cell genomes, was loaded into each replicate PCR. Purified libraries were quantified with a Qubit 3.0 fluorometer, sized on a Bioanalyzer 2100, and re-quantified with the KAPA Library Quantification kit. Every immunoSEQ 96-well plate was sequenced on a dedicated single-read 150-cycle Illumina NextSeq 550 flow cell. The source study handled its data this way. Because the immunoSEQ output held only junctional sequences and lacked quality scores, the filtering could not match the filtering applied to full-length reads. Sequences were annotated with PyIR, a Python wrapper for IgBLAST v1.9, using IMGT germline references to assign V/J genes and CDR3. Reads were filtered out if the reads had weak V/J assignments (E-value above 1e-6), no CDR3, stop codons, out-of-frame junctions, or ambiguous translated residues. A V3J clonotype was defined by an identical inferred V gene, J gene, and CDR3 amino acid sequence. Percentage overlap between repertoires was computed as shared unique clonotypes divided by the size of the smaller repertoire. RTK rarefaction, the Chao1 estimator, and Recon v2.1 estimates of unobserved clonotypes were used to assess repertoire richness. OLGA was used to compute generation probabilities for all TCRbeta clonotypes that the gDNA method yielded from a few donors. In its TCRdb copy, this immuneACCESS table keeps in-frame sequences only and misses some clones. Where compared with another copy, unresolved V genes explain less than half of these, and the others have no known cause. Clone size and V and J calls were adopted from that table, with D and trimming inferred from the DNA. The sample profile shows around 1,000,000 clones; approximately 75% of them were found once. 0.7% to 0.95% of the sample is held by the ten biggest clonotypes.

Beyond this particular receptor, the publication reports: Compared with non-shared clonotypes, clonotypes shared by all four sorted-subset donors had higher generation probabilities. Because the study included a small number of donors, the genetic and exposure-history diversity represented was limited. Based on pairwise subsampling, the degree of clonotype sharing among donors was expected to be affected by sequencing depth. Sharing across a handful of donors was observed for approximately 5% of naive CD4, around 3.5% of naive CD8, 2% to 2.5% of memory CD4, and around 0.4% of memory CD8 clonotypes. Sampling was restricted to blood, and TCR repertoires in tissues likely differ from the TCR repertoires found in blood. Naive subsets generally had larger estimated clonotype richness than memory subsets did. Incomplete sequencing was indicated by rarefaction of sorted-subset datasets, despite the large sequencing depth.

The donors were healthy, HIV-negative adults with no recently reported acute infections or vaccinations. Every donor was a Caucasian adult residing in Nashville, Tennessee, USA. Magnetic negative selection was used to enrich CD4+ T cells, after which naive cells were positively selected on CD45RA and the negative fraction became the memory subset. Blood was obtained by leukapheresis, after which PBMCs were separated by Ficoll-Histopaque density gradient centrifugation and cryopreserved in liquid nitrogen vapor phase. Purity and quantity of every magnetically sorted T cell population were checked by analytical flow cytometry. Each sorted fraction had its genomic DNA isolated and then quantified by UV absorbance on a Nanodrop 2000c. In the case of this clone: The clone's antigen remains unknown. Base quality data are lacking; no much larger clone is found one base away.

The source of this sequence is a man younger than 35 in good health. Some clones in this sample may be carry-over from other donors' samples. The source material was memory CD4+ T cells from PBMCs. The cell subset or site label for this specimen denotes: CD45RA-negative fraction. This receptor chain uses TRBV29-1 and TRBJ2-1, with 9 bases matching TRBD1. The CDR3 region has the sequence CSSKVQGAINEQFF. The DNA sequence is as follows: TGCAGCTCGAAGGTACAGGGGGCAATCAATGAGCAGTTCTTC.